These 15 T cell receptor beta chains share one sample of origin, sequenced in a study of sequential checkpoint blockade in melanoma. The table came from immunoSEQ multiplex PCR; TCRdb's copy has only in-frame clones and leaves some out. Of around 11,000 clones in the sample, around three quarters are singletons; the top ten hold 50%. Indicated treatment: randomized to nivolumab then ipilimumab (arm A) or the reverse (arm B). The specimen was CD8+ T cells sorted from blood (inferred from file names), collected from a patient given nivolumab and ipilimumab in sequence. These receptor sequences come from a human donor with melanoma.

Of note for this clone: The sample contains more than one DNA sequence encoding this CDR3. V gene TRBV19 combines with J gene TRBJ1-5; a possible D gene is TRBD1 (5 bases). The germline CDR1 and CDR2 sequences are LNHDA and SQIVND (reference sequence). The CDR3 length is 16 residues. V shed 2 bases and J shed 7 bases, with 18 bases lying between them. CDR3 in DNA: TGTGCCAGTAGTATACCTTTAGGCGGGGCTGGACAGCCCCAGCATTTT. Its translation is CASSIPLGGAGQPQHF.

J is TRBJ1-2 and V is TRBV7-9; 11 nucleotides align to TRBD1. CDR3 size: 18 residues. Germline lookup yields CDR1 SEHNR and CDR2 FQNEAQ (reference sequence). V lost 0 bases and J lost 2; bases outside the gene matches: 8. The DNA of the CDR3 is TGTGCCAGCAGCTTAGCGTACTTGGACAGGGGGCTGAACTATGGCTACACCTTC. Encoded protein: CASSLAYLDRGLNYGYTF.

The chain's CDR3 is CAPLCRDSNTEAFF. For the CDR3, the DNA is TGTGCCCCCCTTTGTCGGGACAGTAACACTGAAGCTTTCTTT. The chain combines TRBV21-1 with TRBJ1-1; the table names TRBD1, a call not compared with the DNA. TRBV21-1 is a known pseudogene. There are 14 residues in the CDR3.

For the CDR3, the DNA is TGCGCCAGCAGCCAAGGTGTACAGGACAACTACGAGCAGTACTTC. Translated: CASSQGVQDNYEQYF. The chain combines TRBV4-1 with TRBJ2-7; perhaps TRBD1 as D (5 bases). Deletions cut 1 base from V and 3 bases from J, with 13 bases between. The germline V gene encodes CDR1 MGHRA and CDR2 YSYEKL. This CDR3 has 15 amino acids.

The chain employs TRBV6-5 and TRBJ1-2; D perhaps matches TRBD1 (5 bases). V shed 6 bases and J shed 10 bases, with 12 bases lying between them. Germline CDR1 and CDR2: MNHEY and SVGAGI. This CDR3 is 11 amino acids long. The CDR3 DNA is TGTGCCAGCAGCGCAGGGTTGCCCTACACCTTC. Protein product: CASSAGLPYTF.

The chain joins TRBV21-1 to TRBJ1-1. TRBV21-1 is designated a pseudogene. The CDR3 loop spans 16 amino acids. CDR3 residues: CASSSALYTIRTEAFF. The DNA of the CDR3 is TGTGCCAGCAGCTCCGCACTATACACAATTCGCACTGAAGCTTTCTTT.

The rearrangement joins TRBV11-3 to TRBJ1-1; D gene ambiguous. V lost 3 bases and J 0 bases, leaving 5 bases between the germline ends. From germline, CDR1 is SGHNT and CDR2 YENEEA. The CDR3 runs 13 residues. The CDR3 is CASSFRVNTEAFF. The CDR3 coding sequence is TGTGCCAGCAGCTTTAGAGTGAACACTGAAGCTTTCTTT.

The CDR3 loop is CASTEVVSYNEQFF. The CDR3 DNA reads as TGTGCCAGCACTGAGGTGGTCTCCTACAATGAGCAGTTCTTC. This sequence joins TRBV7-3 and TRBJ2-1; D gene unclear. Per the germline V gene, CDR1 is SGHTA and CDR2 is FQGTGA. Between the trimmed V and J ends, which lost 7 bases and 0 bases, there was a span of 10 bases. This CDR3 spans 14 amino acids.

The chain couples TRBV29-1 to TRBJ2-7; TRBD2 aligns across 8 bases. The CDR3 extends over 15 amino acids. Germline CDR1 SQVTM, CDR2 ANQGSEA. The ends lost 6 bases at V and 2 bases at J; junction bases unmatched: 12. The CDR3 spells CSVNGLRGDTYEQYF. In DNA form, the CDR3 reads TGCAGCGTCAACGGGTTGCGGGGGGACACCTACGAGCAGTACTTC.

The chain employs TRBV5-1 and TRBJ1-2, with TRBD1 matching 10 bases. The CDR3 loop spans 18 amino acids. Germline CDR1 SGHRS, CDR2 YFSETQ. The J segment lost 6 bases and the V segment lost 4 bases, leaving 18 bases of the junction unmatched. CDR3 region: CASSIFSLQGTGEDGYTF. CDR3 DNA sequence: TGCGCCAGCAGCATATTTAGCCTACAGGGGACAGGGGAGGATGGCTACACCTTC.

This chain links TRBV29-1 with TRBJ1-4; weak D call: TRBD1 (5 bases). The germline CDR1 and CDR2 sequences are SQVTM and ANQGSEA. The CDR3 totals 15 residues. The V gene lost 3 bases and the J gene lost 8 bases, with 19 bases spanning the gap. The CDR3 bases are TGCAGCGTTGAGACAAAGGGGAACGTGGGGGAAAAACTGTTTTTT. Encoded protein: CSVETKGNVGEKLFF.

This clone was counted a few times. The V and J genes are TRBV7-9 and TRBJ2-7; D possibly corresponds to TRBD1 (6 bases). V shed 3 bases and J shed 5 bases, with 14 bases lying between them. This CDR3 has 14 amino acids. Germline V lookup: CDR1 SEHNR, CDR2 FQNEAQ (reference sequence). Here the CDR3 DNA reads TGTGCCAGCAGCTTGTTGGGGGCGCTGGACGAGCAGTACTTC. This gives the protein CASSLLGALDEQYF. Drawing the rest from reference TRBV7-9 and TRBJ2-7, the complete variable domain is DTGVSQNPRHKITKRGQNVTFRCDPISEHNRLYWYRQTLGQGPEFLTYFQNEAQLEKSRLLSDRFSAERPKGSFSTLEIQRTEQGDSAMYLCASSLLGALDEQYFGPGTRLTVT.

CDR3 in amino acids: CASSQDPSGGQSSYNEQFF. CDR3 in DNA: TGTGCCAGCAGTCAAGACCCTAGCGGGGGCCAGAGCTCCTACAATGAGCAGTTCTTC. The chain combines TRBV5-6 with TRBJ2-1; 10 bases are a match to TRBD2. The CDR3 loop spans 19 amino acids. CDR1 SGHDT and CDR2 YYEEEE come from the germline V gene. Unmatched junction bases numbered 14, after V lost 5 bases and J lost 0 bases.

The rearrangement joins TRBV27 to TRBJ2-7; D is perhaps TRBD1 (6 bases). Germline assignment: CDR1 MNHEY and CDR2 SMNVEV (reference sequence). V was pared by 0 bases and J by 6 bases, with 9 bases between. The CDR3 length is 13 residues. The CDR3: CASSLSGGVEQYF. Written as DNA, the CDR3 is TGTGCCAGCAGTTTATCAGGGGGTGTCGAGCAGTACTTC.

This clone was counted once. CDR3 bases: TGCAGCGTACCCACAGGTTTCTATGGCTACACCTTC. It yields the protein CSVPTGFYGYTF. The gene calls are TRBV29-1 and TRBJ1-2, with D possibly matching TRBD1 (5 bases). The CDR3 has 12 amino acids. CDR1 is SQVTM and CDR2 is ANQGSEA in the germline V gene. Trimming removed 6 bases from V and 4 bases from J, with 12 bases in between.